This record covers a single T cell receptor beta chain. Its antigen is as yet unknown. The data originate from a study of CD4 T cells in relation to SARS-CoV-2 and coronaviruses. Trimming left V 0 bases short and J 6 bases short, with 17 bases between. The CDR3 has 16 residues. CDR1 is MGHRA, CDR2 YSYEKL, per germline. Before the COVID-19 pandemic, during about 2011-2019, CD4+ T cells were taken from unexposed donors. TCRdb keeps only in-frame clones here, not all; method: immunoSEQ multiplex PCR. The table shows under 70,000 clones, with 80% to 90% occurring only once. Study results and limitations: No donor gave both pre-pandemic and post-infection samples.

The TCR sequence derives from a human donor in good health. Sequenced material: memory CD4+ T cells from PBMCs. The chain links TRBV4-1 to TRBJ1-1; a weak D match, TRBD1 (5 bases). The CDR3 DNA is TGCGCCAGCAGCCAAGATTACTTCATGCAGGGTCCTGAAGCTTTCTTT. The encoded protein is CASSQDYFMQGPEAFF.